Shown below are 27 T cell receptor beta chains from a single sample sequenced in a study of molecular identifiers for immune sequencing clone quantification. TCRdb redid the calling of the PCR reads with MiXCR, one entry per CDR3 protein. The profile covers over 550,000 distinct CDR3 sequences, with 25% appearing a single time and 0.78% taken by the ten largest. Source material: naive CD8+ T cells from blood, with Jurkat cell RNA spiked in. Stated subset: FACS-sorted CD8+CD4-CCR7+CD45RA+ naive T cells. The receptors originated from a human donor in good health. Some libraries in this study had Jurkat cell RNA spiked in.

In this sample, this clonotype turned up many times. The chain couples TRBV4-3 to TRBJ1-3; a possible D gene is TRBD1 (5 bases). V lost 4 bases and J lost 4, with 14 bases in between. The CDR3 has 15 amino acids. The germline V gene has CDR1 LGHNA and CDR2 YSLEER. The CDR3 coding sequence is TGCGCCAGCAGCCCCGGGGCAGGGCAAGGAAACACCATATATTTT. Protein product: CASSPGAGQGNTIYF.

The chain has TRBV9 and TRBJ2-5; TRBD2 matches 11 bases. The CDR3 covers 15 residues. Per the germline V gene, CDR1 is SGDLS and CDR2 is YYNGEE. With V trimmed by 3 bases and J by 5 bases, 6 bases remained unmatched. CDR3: CASSARLAGMETQYF. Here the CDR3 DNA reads TGTGCCAGCAGCGCCCGACTAGCGGGAATGGAGACCCAGTACTTC.

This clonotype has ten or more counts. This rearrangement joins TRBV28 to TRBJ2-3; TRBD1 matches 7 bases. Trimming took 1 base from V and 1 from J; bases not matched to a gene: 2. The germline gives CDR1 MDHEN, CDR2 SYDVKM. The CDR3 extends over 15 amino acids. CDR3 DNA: TGTGCCAGCAGTTTATACAGGGGACGCACAGATACGCAGTATTTT. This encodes CASSLYRGRTDTQYF.

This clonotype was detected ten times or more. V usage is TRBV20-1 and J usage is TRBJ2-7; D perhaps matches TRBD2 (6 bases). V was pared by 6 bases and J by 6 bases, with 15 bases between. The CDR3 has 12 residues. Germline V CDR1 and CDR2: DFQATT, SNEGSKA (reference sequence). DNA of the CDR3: TGCAGTGCCCCTGTTCGGGAGTTCGAGCAGTACTTC. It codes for CSAPVREFEQYF.

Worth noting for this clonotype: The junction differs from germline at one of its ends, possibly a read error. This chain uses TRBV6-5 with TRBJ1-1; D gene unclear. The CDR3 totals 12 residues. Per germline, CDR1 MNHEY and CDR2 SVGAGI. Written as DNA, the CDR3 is TGTGCCAGCAGCTCCGGGGAGACTGAAGCTCTCTTT. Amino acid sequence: CASSSGETEALF.

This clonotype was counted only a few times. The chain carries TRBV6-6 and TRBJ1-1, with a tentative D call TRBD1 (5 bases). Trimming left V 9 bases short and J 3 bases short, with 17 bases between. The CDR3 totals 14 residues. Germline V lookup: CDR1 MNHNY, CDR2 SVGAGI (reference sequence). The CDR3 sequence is CASRIAGLDTEAFF. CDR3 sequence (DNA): TGTGCCAGTCGCATTGCAGGGTTAGACACTGAAGCTTTCTTT.

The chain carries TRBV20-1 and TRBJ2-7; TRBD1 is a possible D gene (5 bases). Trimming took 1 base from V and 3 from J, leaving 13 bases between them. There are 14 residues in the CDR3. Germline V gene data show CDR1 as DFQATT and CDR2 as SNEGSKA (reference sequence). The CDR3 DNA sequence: TGCAGTGCTAGAGGTTCAGGGCACCACTACGAGCAGTACTTC. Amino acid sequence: CSARGSGHHYEQYF.

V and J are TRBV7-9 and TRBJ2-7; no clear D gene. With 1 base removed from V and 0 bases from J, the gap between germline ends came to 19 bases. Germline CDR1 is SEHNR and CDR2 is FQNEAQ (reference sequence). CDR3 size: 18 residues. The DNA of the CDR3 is TGTGCCAGCAGCTTAGACTGGGATGCGATACTCAGCTCCTACGAGCAGTACTTC. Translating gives CASSLDWDAILSSYEQYF.

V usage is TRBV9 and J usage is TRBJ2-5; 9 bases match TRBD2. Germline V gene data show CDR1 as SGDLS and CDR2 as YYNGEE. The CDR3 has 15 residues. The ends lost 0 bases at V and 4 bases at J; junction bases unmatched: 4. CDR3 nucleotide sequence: TGTGCCAGCAGCGTAGTGGGACTAGCATCAGAGACCCAGTACTTC. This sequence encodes CASSVVGLASETQYF.

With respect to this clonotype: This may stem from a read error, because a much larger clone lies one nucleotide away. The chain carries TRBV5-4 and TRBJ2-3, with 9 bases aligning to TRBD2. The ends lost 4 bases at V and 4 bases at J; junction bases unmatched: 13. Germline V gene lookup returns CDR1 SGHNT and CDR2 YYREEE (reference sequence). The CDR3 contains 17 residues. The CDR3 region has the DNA TGTGCCAGCAGCAACATGGTGGAGCGGGAGGTATCAGATACGCAGTATTTT. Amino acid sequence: CASSNMVEREVSDTQYF.

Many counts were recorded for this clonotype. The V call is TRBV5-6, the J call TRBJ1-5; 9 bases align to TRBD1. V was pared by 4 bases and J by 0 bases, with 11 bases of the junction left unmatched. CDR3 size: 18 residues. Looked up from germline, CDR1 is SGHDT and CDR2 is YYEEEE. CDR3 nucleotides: TGTGCCAGCAGCAATCGCCGGGACAGGGTATATAGCAATCAGCCCCAGCATTTT. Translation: CASSNRRDRVYSNQPQHF.

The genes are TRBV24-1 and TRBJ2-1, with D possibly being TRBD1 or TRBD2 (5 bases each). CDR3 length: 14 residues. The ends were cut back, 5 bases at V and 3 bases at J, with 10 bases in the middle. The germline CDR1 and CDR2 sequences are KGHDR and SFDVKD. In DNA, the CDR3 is TGTGCCACCAGTGCTGGGGGAATCTACAATGAGCAGTTCTTC. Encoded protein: CATSAGGIYNEQFF.

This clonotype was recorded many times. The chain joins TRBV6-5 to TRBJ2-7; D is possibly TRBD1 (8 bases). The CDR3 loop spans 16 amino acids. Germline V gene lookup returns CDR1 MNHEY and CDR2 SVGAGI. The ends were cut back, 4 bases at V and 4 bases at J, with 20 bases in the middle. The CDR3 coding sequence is TGTGCCAGCAGTTCCCCATACGACAGGGGAGGGTACGAGCAGTACTTC. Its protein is CASSSPYDRGGYEQYF.

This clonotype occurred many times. CDR3 DNA: TGCAGCGTTACAACTGCGAGGACAGGGGGCTACGAGCAGTACTTC. Translated: CSVTTARTGGYEQYF. V usage is TRBV29-1 and J usage is TRBJ2-7; 10 bases are shared with TRBD1. Germline loops: CDR1 SQVTM, CDR2 ANQGSEA. Unmatched junction bases numbered 10, after V lost 5 bases and J lost 3 bases. CDR3 length equals 15 residues.

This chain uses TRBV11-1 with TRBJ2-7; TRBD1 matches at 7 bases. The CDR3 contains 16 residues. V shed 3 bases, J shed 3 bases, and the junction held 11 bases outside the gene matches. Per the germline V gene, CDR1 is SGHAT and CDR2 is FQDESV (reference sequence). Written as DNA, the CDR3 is TGTGCCAGCAGCTTCGGAGAACAGGGGCTCCTCTACGAGCAGTACTTC. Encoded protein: CASSFGEQGLLYEQYF.

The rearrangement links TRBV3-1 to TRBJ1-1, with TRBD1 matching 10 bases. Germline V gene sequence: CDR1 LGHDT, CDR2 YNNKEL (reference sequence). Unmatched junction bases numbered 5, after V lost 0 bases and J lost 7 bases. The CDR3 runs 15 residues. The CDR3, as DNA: TGTGCCAGCAGCCAAGAAGGGACAGGGGTAAGTGAAGCTTTCTTT. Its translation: CASSQEGTGVSEAFF.

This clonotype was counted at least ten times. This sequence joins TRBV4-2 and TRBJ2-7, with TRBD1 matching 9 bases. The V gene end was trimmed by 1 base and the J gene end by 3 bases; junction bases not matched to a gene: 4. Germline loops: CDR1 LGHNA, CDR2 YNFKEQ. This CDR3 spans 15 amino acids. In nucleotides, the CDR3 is TGTGCCAGCAGCCAAGTTGGGGACAGGGACTACGAGCAGTACTTC. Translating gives CASSQVGDRDYEQYF.

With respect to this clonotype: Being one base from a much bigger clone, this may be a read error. The CDR3, as DNA: TGTGCCAGCAGTGTGTCGGGTGAAAGGCTTTCGAACGCTGAAGCTTTCTTT. Residues: CASSVSGERLSNAEAFF. This chain joins TRBV6-1 and TRBJ1-1; no definite D call. This CDR3 is built from 17 residues. CDR1 is MNHNS and CDR2 is SASEGT in the germline V gene.

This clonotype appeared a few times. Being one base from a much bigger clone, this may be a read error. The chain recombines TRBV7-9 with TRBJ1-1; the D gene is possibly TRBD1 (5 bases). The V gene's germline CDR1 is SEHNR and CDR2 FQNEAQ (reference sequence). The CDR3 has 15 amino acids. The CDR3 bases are TGTGCCAGCGGGGCCTTTCCCGACCGGAACACTGGAGCTTTCTTT. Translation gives CASGAFPDRNTGAFF.

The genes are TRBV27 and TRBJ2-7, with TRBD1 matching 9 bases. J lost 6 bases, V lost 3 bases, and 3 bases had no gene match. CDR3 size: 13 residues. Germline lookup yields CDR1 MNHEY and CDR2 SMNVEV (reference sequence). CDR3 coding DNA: TGTGCCAGCAGTTTCGGACAGGGGAGCGAGCAGTACTTC. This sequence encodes CASSFGQGSEQYF.

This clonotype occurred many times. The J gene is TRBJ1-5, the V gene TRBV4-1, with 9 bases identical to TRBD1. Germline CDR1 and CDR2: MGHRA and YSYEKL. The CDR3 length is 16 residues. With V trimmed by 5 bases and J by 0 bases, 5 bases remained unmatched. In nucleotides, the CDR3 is TGCGCCAGCAGCGATGGGACAGGGAGTAGCAATCAGCCCCAGCATTTT. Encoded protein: CASSDGTGSSNQPQHF.

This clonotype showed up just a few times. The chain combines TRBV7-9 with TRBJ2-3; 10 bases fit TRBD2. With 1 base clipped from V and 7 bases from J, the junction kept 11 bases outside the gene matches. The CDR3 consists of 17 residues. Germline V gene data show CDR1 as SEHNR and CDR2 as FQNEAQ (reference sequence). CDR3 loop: CASSLESWTSGSYTQYF. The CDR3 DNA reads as TGTGCCAGCAGCTTAGAGTCTTGGACTAGCGGTAGTTATACGCAGTATTTT.

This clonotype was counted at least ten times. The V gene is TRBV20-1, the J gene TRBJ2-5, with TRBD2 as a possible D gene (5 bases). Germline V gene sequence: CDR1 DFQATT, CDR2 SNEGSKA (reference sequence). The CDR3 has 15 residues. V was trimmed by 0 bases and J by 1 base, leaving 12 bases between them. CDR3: CSARDQLAIQETQYF. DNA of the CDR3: TGCAGTGCTAGAGATCAGCTAGCCATCCAAGAGACCCAGTACTTC.

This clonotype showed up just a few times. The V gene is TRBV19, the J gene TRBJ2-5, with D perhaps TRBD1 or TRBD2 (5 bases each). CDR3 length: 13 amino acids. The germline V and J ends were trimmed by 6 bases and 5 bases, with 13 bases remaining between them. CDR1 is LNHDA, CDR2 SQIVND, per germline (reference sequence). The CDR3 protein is CASSRDPWETQYF. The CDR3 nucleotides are TGTGCCAGTAGCAGGGACCCGTGGGAGACCCAGTACTTC. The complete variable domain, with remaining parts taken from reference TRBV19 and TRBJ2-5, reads DGGITQSPKYLFRKEGQNVTLSCEQNLNHDAMYWYRQDPGQGLRLIYYSQIVNDFQKGDIAEGYSVSREKKESFPLTVTSAQKNPTAFYLCASSRDPWETQYFGPGTRLLVL.

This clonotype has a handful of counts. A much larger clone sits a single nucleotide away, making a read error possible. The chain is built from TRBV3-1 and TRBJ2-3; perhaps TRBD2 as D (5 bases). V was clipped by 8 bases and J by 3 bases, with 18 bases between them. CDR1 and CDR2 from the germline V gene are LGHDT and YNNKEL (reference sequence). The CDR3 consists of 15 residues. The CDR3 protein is CASGEPPDYTDTQYF. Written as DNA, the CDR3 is TGTGCCAGCGGGGAGCCTCCTGACTATACAGATACGCAGTATTTT.

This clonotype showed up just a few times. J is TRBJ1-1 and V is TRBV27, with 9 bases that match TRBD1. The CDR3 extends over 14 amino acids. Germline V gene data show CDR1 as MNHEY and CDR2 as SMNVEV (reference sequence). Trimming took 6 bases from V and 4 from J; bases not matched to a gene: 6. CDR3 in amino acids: CASSLQGAFTEAFF. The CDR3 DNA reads TGTGCCAGCAGCCTACAGGGGGCGTTCACTGAAGCTTTCTTT.

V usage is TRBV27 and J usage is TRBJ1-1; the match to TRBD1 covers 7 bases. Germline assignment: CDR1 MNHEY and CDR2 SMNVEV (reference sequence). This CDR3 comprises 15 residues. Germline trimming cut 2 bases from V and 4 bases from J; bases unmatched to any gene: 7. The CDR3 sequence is CASSLGGGGGTEAFF. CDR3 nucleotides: TGTGCCAGCAGTTTAGGAGGGGGCGGGGGCACTGAAGCTTTCTTT.